The rows below give T cell receptor beta chains drawn from one sample of a study of CD8+CD57+ T cells in acquired aplastic anemia. TCRdb independently ran MiXCR on the reads; one entry per CDR3 protein. The sample has some 120,000 distinct CDR3 sequences, 40% seen once. Source material: sorted CD4+, CD8+, or CD8+CD57+ T cells (not recorded which) from PBMCs. The origin of the receptors is a human donor with aplastic anemia. Each CDR3 is given without its conserved first and last residue. The order of the fields is J gene, V gene, CDR3 protein.

>TRBJ2-2|TRBV19
ASSIQGPPTSGELF
>TRBJ2-3|TRBV5-6
ASSRDPSTDTQY
>TRBJ2-5|TRBV11-2
ASSLGYQETQY
>TRBJ2-7|TRBV25-1
ASSKSSRSSYEQY
>TRBJ1-2|TRBV5-5
ASLRTGTGNYGYT
>TRBJ1-2|TRBV10-3
AISEAIGANYGYT
>TRBJ2-2|TRBV25-1
ASSVGQDTGELF
>TRBJ2-2|TRBV7-2
ASSLNGAGELF
>TRBJ1-5|TRBV6-5
ASRLKGSNQPQH
>TRBJ2-1|TRBV9
ASSVGAGGYNEQF
>TRBJ2-5|TRBV6-1
ASSALGRETQY
>TRBJ1-2|TRBV19
ASSPPTSGYGYT
>TRBJ1-2|TRBV9
ASSSRTGGDAYGYT
>TRBJ2-2|TRBV4-1
ASSHNSNTGELF
>TRBJ2-3|TRBV7-9
ASSPPAEDTQY
>TRBJ2-4|TRBV15
ATSRDRGGDRNIQY
>TRBJ1-6|TRBV6-1
ASSPRTGAVNSPLH
>TRBJ1-6|TRBV5-1
ASSSDRVDSPLH
>TRBJ2-7|TRBV19
ASSPSGTVSYEQY
>TRBJ2-5|TRBV20-1
SASLPGLAGQETQY
>TRBJ1-1|TRBV30
AWSGPGTKAF
>TRBJ1-1|TRBV9
ASSERTAGTEAF
>TRBJ2-2|TRBV2
ASSLTTGDTGELF
>TRBJ2-2|TRBV29-1
SVDFQPGELF
>TRBJ1-4|TRBV10-3
AISAGREKLF
>TRBJ2-1|TRBV25-1
ASSGGLAGRNEQF
>TRBJ2-1|TRBV20-1
SACPSGGHVNEQF
>TRBJ2-1|TRBV7-8
ASSLIPGQGLNEQF
>TRBJ2-3|TRBV2
ASLPGWSGWDTQY
>TRBJ2-1|TRBV7-9
ASSFQRSGGSDEQF
>TRBJ2-5|TRBV18
ASSTPGTQY
>TRBJ2-3|TRBV29-1
SVVGIRPTQSTDTQY
>TRBJ2-1|TRBV11-2
ASSSGVLAPQF
>TRBJ2-5|TRBV2
SASPVGAGETQY
>TRBJ2-1|TRBV7-2
ASSADRTNEQF
>TRBJ2-7|TRBV10-3
AISESGTSYEQY
>TRBJ1-2|TRBV29-1
SVAGTGSYGYT
>TRBJ1-6|TRBV5-1
ASGVGSSYNSPLH
>TRBJ1-1|TRBV4-1
ASSQEGRGNTEAF
>TRBJ2-7|TRBV6-2/TRBV6-3
ASSYGRGQAYEQY
>TRBJ2-7|TRBV4-1
ASSQAGTATCEQY
>TRBJ1-1|TRBV19
ASSTTVGNTEAF
>TRBJ2-7|TRBV7-9
ASSLGQDYEQY